The clone carrying this T cell receptor (beta chain) was observed once. Its antigen is as yet unknown. 60 Vbeta and 13 Jbeta primers were used in PCR. TCRdb's table, derived via immunoSEQ multiplex PCR, lists solely in-frame clones and lacks some. Here the sample spans under 300,000 clones, roughly two thirds being singletons. This sample stems from a study of cytomegalovirus exposure and HLA in healthy donors. Per the germline V gene, CDR1 is GTSNPN and CDR2 is SVGIG (reference sequence). The CDR3 length is 18 residues. The J segment lost 4 bases and the V segment lost 4 bases, leaving 14 bases of the junction unmatched. Notes on the study in general: The authors judged a highly shared variant cluster likely a sequencing artifact. After further analysis at a later stage, roughly 15,000 TCR beta sequences were associated with HLA alleles at 0.05 false discovery rate. An analysis was carried out at a later point. It showed that HLA-associated TCR beta chains were more clonally expanded than equally common non-associated chains.

The chain links TRBV30 to TRBJ2-2; the match to TRBD2 covers 11 bases. The sequenced material came from PBMCs. The source of this sequence is a female donor in good health and CMV-seronegative. The CDR3 DNA reads TGTGCCTGGATGAGACCTAGCGGGAGGACCGTCTTCACCGGGGAGCTGTTTTTT. This gives the protein CAWMRPSGRTVFTGELFF.